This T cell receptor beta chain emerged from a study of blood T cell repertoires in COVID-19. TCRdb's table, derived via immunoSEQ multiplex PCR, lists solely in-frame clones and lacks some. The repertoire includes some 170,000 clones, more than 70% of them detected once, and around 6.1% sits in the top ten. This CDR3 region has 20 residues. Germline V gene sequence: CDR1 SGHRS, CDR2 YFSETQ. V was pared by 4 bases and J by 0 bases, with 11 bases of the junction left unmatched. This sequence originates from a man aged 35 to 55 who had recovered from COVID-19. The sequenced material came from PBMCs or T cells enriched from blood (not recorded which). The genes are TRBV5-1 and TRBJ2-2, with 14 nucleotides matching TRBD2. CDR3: CASSLRAGTSGGSNTGELFF. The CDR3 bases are TGCGCCAGCAGCCTCCGTGCCGGGACTAGCGGGGGTTCGAACACCGGGGAGCTGTTTTTT.